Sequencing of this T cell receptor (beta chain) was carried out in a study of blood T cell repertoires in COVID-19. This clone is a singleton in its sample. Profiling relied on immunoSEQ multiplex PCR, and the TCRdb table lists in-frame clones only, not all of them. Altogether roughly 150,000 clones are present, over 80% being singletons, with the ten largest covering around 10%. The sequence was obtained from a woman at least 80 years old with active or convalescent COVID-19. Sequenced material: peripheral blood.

The CDR3 sequence is CAWDRGGNNEQFF. DNA of the CDR3: TGTGCCTGGGATCGGGGGGGAAACAATGAGCAGTTCTTC. The chain recombines TRBV30 with TRBJ2-1; the match to TRBD2 covers 8 bases. The CDR3 is 13 amino acids. CDR1 is GTSNPN and CDR2 is SVGIG in the germline V gene (reference sequence). The junction had 5 bases not matched to a gene; V was cut back by 5 bases and J by 5 bases.